This TCR beta chain stems from a study of vaccination and CD4 T cells after COVID-19. Whole-study context: There were six male and four female convalescents, and two of them were Hispanic. Investigators drew the post-COVID samples a median around 100 days after diagnosis, with a range of 35 to 161. Control cultures, each given a CEFX pool, an HIV-1 Nef pool, or no peptide, were included.

As to this clonotype: Its antigen remains unidentified.

Sequencing of cultured CD4+ T cell DNA used the Oncomine TCR Beta short-read assay. TCRdb re-analysed the PCR reads in MiXCR, keeping a single row per CDR3 protein. The data contain about 7,100 distinct CDR3 sequences, 37% of them singletons. The treatment denotes: roughly 11-day PBMC culture with coronavirus spike peptide pools or control peptides (ViraFEST assay). Before the COVID-19 pandemic (2011-2018), CD4+ T cells were obtained from the unexposed donor. The CDR3 has 18 residues. In germline, CDR1 is SEHNR, CDR2 FQNEAQ (reference sequence). V lost 6 bases to trimming and J lost 4 bases; unmatched junction nucleotides: 14.

This TCR was recovered from a human donor in good health. Sequencing was carried out using CD4+ T cells from blood, cultured in vitro. V gene TRBV7-9 combines with J gene TRBJ2-1, with TRBD2 matching over 11 bases. The CDR3 bases are TGTGCCAGCAGATACTCGGCTGGGGCTAGCGGGGGGTACAATGAGCAGTTCTTC. Amino acids: CASRYSAGASGGYNEQFF.